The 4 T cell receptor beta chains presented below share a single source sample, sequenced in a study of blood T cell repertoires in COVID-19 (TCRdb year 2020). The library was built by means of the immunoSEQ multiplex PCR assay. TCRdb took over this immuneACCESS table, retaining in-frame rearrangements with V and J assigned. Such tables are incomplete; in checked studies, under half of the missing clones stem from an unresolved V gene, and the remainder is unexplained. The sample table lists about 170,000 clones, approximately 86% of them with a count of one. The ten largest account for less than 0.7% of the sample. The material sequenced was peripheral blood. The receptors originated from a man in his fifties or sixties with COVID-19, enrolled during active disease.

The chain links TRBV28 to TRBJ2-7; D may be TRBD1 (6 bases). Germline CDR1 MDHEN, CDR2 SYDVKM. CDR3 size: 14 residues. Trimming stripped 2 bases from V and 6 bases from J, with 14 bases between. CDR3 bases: TGTGCCAGCAGTTTAGTAGGGGGAGCCTCCGAGCAGTACTTC. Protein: CASSLVGGASEQYF. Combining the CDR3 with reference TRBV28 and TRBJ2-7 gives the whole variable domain DVKVTQSSRYLVKRTGEKVFLECVQDMDHENMFWYRQDPGLGLRLIYFSYDVKMKEKGDIPEGYSVSREKKERFSLILESASTNQTSMYLCASSLVGGASEQYFGPGTRLTVT.

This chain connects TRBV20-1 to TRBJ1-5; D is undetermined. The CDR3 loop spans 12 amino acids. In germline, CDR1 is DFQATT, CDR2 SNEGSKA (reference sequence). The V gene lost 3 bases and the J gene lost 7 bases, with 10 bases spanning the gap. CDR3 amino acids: CSASRESQPQHF. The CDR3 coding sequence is TGCAGTGCTAGTCGGGAGAGCCAGCCCCAGCATTTT.

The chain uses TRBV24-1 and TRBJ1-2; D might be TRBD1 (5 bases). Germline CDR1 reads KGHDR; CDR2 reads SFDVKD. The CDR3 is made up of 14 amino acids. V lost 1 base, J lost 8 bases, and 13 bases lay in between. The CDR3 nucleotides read TGTGCCACCAGTGATTTCGCCGGGGGGAAAGGCTACACCTTC. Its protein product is CATSDFAGGKGYTF.

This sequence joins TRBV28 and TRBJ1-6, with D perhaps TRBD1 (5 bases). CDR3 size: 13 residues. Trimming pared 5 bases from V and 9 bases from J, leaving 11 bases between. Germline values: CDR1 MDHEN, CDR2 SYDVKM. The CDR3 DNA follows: TGTGCCAGCAGTGCTTCAGGGTTTTCACCCCTCCACTTT. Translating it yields CASSASGFSPLHF.